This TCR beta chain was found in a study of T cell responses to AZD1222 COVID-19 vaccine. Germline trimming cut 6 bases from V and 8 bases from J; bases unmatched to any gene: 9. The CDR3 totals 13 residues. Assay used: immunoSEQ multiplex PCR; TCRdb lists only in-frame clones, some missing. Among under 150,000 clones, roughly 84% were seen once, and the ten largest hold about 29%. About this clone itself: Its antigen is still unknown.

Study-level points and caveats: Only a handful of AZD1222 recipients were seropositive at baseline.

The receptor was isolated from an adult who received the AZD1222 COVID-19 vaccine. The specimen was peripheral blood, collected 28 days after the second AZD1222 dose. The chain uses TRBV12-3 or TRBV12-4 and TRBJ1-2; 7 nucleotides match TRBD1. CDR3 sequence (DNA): TGTGCCAGCAGCTCCAAGACAGGGCGGGGCTACACCTTC. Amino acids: CASSSKTGRGYTF.